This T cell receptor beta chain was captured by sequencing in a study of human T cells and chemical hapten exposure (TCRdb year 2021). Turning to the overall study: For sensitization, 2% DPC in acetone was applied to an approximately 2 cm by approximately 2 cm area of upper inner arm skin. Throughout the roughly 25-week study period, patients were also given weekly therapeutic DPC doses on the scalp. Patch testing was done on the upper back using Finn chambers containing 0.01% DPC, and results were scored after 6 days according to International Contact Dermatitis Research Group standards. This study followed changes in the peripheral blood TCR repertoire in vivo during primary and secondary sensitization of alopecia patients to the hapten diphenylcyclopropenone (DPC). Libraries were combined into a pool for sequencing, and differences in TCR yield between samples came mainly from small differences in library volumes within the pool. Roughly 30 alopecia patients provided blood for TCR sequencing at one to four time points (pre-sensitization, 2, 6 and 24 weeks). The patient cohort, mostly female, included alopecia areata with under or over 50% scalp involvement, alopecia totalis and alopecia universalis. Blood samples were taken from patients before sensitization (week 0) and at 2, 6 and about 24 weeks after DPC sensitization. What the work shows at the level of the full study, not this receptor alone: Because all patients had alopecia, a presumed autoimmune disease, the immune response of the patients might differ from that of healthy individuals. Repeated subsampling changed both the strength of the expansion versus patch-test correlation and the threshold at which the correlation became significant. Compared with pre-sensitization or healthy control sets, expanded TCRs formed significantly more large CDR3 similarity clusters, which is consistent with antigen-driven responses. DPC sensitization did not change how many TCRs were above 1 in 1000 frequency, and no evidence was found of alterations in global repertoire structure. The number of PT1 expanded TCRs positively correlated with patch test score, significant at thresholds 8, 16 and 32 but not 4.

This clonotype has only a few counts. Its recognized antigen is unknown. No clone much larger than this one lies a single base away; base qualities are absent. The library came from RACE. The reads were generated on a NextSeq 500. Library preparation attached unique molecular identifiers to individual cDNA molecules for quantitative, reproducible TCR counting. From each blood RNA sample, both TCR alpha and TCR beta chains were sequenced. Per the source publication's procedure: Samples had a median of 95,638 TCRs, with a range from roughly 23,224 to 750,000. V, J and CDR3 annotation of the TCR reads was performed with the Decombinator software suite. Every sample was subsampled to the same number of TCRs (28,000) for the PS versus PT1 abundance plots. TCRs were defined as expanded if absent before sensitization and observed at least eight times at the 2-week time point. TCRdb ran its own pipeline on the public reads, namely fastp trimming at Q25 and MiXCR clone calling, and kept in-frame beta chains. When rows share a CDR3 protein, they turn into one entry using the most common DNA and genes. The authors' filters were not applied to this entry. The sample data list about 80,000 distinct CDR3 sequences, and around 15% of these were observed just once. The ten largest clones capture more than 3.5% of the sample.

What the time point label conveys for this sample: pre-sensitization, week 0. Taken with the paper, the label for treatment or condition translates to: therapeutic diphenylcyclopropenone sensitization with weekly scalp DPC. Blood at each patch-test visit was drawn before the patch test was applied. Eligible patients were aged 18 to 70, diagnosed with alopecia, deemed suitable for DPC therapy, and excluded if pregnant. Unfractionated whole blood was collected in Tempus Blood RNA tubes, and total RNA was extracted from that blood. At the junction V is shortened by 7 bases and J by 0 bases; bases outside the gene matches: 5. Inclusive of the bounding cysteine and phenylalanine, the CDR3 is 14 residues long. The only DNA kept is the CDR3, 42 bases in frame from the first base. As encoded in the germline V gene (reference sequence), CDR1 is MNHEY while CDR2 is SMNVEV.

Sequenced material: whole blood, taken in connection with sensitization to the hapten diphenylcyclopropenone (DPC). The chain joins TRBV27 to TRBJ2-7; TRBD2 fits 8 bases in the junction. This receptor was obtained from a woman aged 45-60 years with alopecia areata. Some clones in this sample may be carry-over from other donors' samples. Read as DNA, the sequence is TGTGCCAGCACTACTAGCGGAAGCTCCTACGAGCAGTACTTC. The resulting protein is CASTTSGSSYEQYF.